A selection of T cell receptor beta chains follows, all from one sample in a study of blood T cell repertoires in COVID-19. Here immunoSEQ multiplex PCR was the method, and the copy in TCRdb shows in-frame clones only, minus some. The sample contains under 65,000 clones, more than 70% of which appear only once. What was sequenced was peripheral blood. Source of these receptors: a human donor in a cohort sampled during active COVID-19. The CDR3 runs from the conserved cysteine through the conserved F or W. A row's size may be missing; if present it is once, few, many or a size class.

size,V,CDR3
-,TRBV19,CASTLTGTGGYNTDTQYF
once,TRBV7-9,CASSHRDSRQETQYF
-,TRBV5-1,CASSVGTANTEAFF
-,TRBV27,CASSLQGRTEAFF
-,TRBV13,CASSFQGLAGGPGYNEQFF
-,TRBV7-3,CASSLIAGGLNEQFF
once,TRBV24-1,CATSDVTRYNEQFF
-,TRBV30,CAWGRETYEQYF
-,TRBV5-1,CASSLGSPPLDEQFF
-,TRBV7-9,CASSPTGVYGYTF
-,TRBV5-6,CASRTSSYEQYF
-,TRBV21-1,CASSKVGDTIYF
-,TRBV28,CASTGGGGEKLFF
-,TRBV10-2,CASSDNDPRGYGETQYF
-,TRBV30,CAWSEKTGPGDTQYF
-,TRBV4-1,CASSQDTQGANEKLFF
once,TRBV5-1,CASSSGTGADTQYF
-,TRBV15,CATSRDRWGVSYNEQFF
-,TRBV5-4,CASSLELEVGETQYF
-,TRBV9,CASSVAGGQGDSPLHF
-,TRBV2,CASSEESRQFF
-,TRBV5-6,CASSLGSSGNTIYF
-,TRBV3-1/TRBV3-2,CASSLLAGYNEQFF
-,TRBV19,CASSPTRTSGGAISPGELFF
-,TRBV5-6,CASSSYRGSSYEQYF
-,TRBV5-4,CASSSLATSGGVGDTIYF
-,TRBV19,CASLLSGATNEKLFF
-,TRBV30,CAWSIPRGQGAHQPQHF
-,TRBV25-1,CARVTGAPLNQPQHF
once,TRBV27,CASARGIDYGYTF
-,TRBV7-9,CASSPRTGTSGSNEQFF
-,TRBV12-3/TRBV12-4,CASSFPTDTEAFF
-,TRBV7-2,CASSPRTGSTDTQYF
once,TRBV6-1,CASSDPRRDSQETQYF
once,TRBV28,CASSPGLAGIQETQYF
-,TRBV5-1,CASSLGTVNYGYTF
-,TRBV28,CASSPGTSSRYNEQFF
-,TRBV2,CASSADREYQPQHF
medium-sized,TRBV7-9,CASSLASGATEAFF
-,TRBV19,CASRGSSSEAFF
once,TRBV4-1,CASSLNPPGNEKLFF
-,TRBV12-3/TRBV12-4,CASSFLYEQYF
once,TRBV7-2,CASSSDLAGEGGEQFF
-,TRBV5-4,CASSLGPGGSLHGYTF
-,TRBV4-3,CASSRGRGGTGGQMVLLTEAFF
-,TRBV3-1/TRBV3-2,CASSQASKAKDTGELFF
-,TRBV25-1,CASRTGAGNTIYF
-,TRBV7-9,CASSLSHLSGNTIYF
once,TRBV1,CTSRDRVMSEQFF
-,TRBV6-6,CASSPGQPNYGYTF
-,TRBV7-2,CASSLLSGGSPSNEQFF
-,TRBV7-8,CASSPPGLAGNEQFF